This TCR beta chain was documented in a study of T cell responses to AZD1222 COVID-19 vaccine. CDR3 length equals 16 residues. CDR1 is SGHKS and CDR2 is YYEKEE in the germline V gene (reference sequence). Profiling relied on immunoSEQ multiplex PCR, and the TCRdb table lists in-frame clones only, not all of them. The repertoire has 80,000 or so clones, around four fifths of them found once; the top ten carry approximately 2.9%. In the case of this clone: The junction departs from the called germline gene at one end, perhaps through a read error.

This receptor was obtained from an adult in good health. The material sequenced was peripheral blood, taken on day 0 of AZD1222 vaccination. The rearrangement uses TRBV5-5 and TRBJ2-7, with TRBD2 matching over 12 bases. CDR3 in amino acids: CASRLGLAGAGYEQYF. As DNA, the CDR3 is TGTGCCAGCAGATTGGGACTAGCGGGCGCGGGCTACGAGCAGTACTTC.